A single sample gave rise to the 10 T cell receptor beta chains below, sequenced in a study of T cell repertoires in cytomegalovirus infection. TCRdb analysed the reads with MiXCR anew, one entry per CDR3 protein. The data contain about 490,000 distinct CDR3 sequences, around 27% of them seen just once; the ten biggest clones take up around 13%. Sequenced material: PBMCs. These TCRs come from a human donor in good health (CMV status not recorded). Some clones in this sample may be carry-over from other donors' samples.

This clonotype came up a few times. The V and J genes are TRBV5-1 and TRBJ2-5; D is unclear. V was clipped by 3 bases and J by 0 bases, with 21 bases between them. Germline lookup yields CDR1 SGHRS and CDR2 YFSETQ. The CDR3 covers 18 residues. CDR3 in DNA: TGCGCCAGCAGCTCGGTTTATAATAGCCGAAGGTACCAAGAGACCCAGTACTTC. It translates to CASSSVYNSRRYQETQYF. Full variable domain (outside the CDR3, taken from reference TRBV5-1 and TRBJ2-5): KAGVTQTPRYLIKTRGQQVTLSCSPISGHRSVSWYQQTPGQGLQFLFEYFSETQRNKGNFPGRFSGRQFSNSRSEMNVSTLELGDSALYLCASSSVYNSRRYQETQYFGPGTRLLVL.

This clonotype was observed a few times. This sequence joins TRBV9 and TRBJ2-1; 7 bases match TRBD2. Germline CDR1 and CDR2: SGDLS and YYNGEE. Trimming took 3 bases from V and 7 from J; bases not matched to a gene: 10. The CDR3 spans 15 residues. CDR3 bases: TGTGCCAGCAGCGCATCTAGCGGCAGTGGGAATGAGCAGTTCTTC. Protein product: CASSASSGSGNEQFF.

The chain combines TRBV4-3 with TRBJ2-5; D not certain. V was pared by 0 bases and J by 5 bases, with 7 bases between. Germline V gene data show CDR1 as LGHNA and CDR2 as YSLEER. This CDR3 is built from 13 residues. The CDR3, as DNA: TGCGCCAGCAGCCAAGATTCGCGGGAGACCCAGTACTTC. Amino acid sequence: CASSQDSRETQYF.

This clonotype was picked up many times. The chain is built from TRBV7-2 and TRBJ1-5; D is unclear. The CDR3 length is 14 residues. Germline CDR1 and CDR2: SGHTA and FQGNSA. V lost 3 bases to trimming and J lost 1 base, with 7 bases between them. The CDR3 sequence: CASSFLGSNQPQHF. For the CDR3, the DNA is TGTGCCAGCAGCTTTCTGGGCAGCAATCAGCCCCAGCATTTT.

V and J are TRBV7-9 and TRBJ2-2; TRBD1 is a possible D gene (6 bases). Trimming took 4 bases from V and 6 from J, leaving 9 bases between them. Germline V gives CDR1 SEHNR, CDR2 FQNEAQ (reference sequence). This CDR3 is 13 amino acids long. The CDR3 DNA reads as TGTGCCAGCAGCTGGGACATTTCCGGGGAGCTGTTTTTT. This encodes CASSWDISGELFF.

The sample holds one count of this clonotype. The rearrangement joins TRBV10-3 to TRBJ2-1; a weak D match, TRBD1 (6 bases). Per germline, CDR1 ENHRY and CDR2 SYGVKD. The CDR3 loop spans 16 amino acids. Trimming took off 0 bases at V and 5 bases at J, with 14 bases between the two ends. CDR3 sequence (DNA): TGTGCCATCAGTGAGTCTCTAGGCAGGGGAAACAATGAGCAGTTCTTC. Translation gives CAISESLGRGNNEQFF.

Written as DNA, the CDR3 is TGTGCCAGCAGTGGACAGGGCCGGGGGTACTATGGCTACACCTTC. Protein: CASSGQGRGYYGYTF. V and J are TRBV12-3 or TRBV12-4 and TRBJ1-2; 8 bases match TRBD1. J was trimmed by 3 bases and V by 5 bases; bases with no gene match: 8. The CDR3 is 15 residues long.

This clonotype has a handful of counts. This chain joins TRBV7-8 and TRBJ1-5; 7 bases are a match to TRBD1. The CDR3 is 15 residues long. V was pared by 4 bases and J by 5 bases, with 8 bases of the junction left unmatched. Per the germline V gene, CDR1 is SGHVS and CDR2 is FQNEAQ. CDR3 sequence: CASSYDRQGDQPQHF. CDR3 coding DNA: TGTGCCAGCAGCTACGACCGACAGGGAGATCAGCCCCAGCATTTT.

The chain carries TRBV15 and TRBJ1-5, with 9 bases aligning to TRBD1. V shed 0 bases and J 4 bases; nucleotides not matched to a gene: 1. Germline CDR1 reads LNHNV; CDR2 reads YYDKDF (reference sequence). This CDR3 spans 15 amino acids. CDR3 in amino acids: CATSREGQGNQPQHF. CDR3 DNA: TGTGCCACCAGCAGAGAGGGACAGGGTAATCAGCCCCAGCATTTT.

The chain recombines TRBV10-3 with TRBJ2-3, with D perhaps matching TRBD2 (6 bases). Germline values: CDR1 ENHRY, CDR2 SYGVKD. Trimming took off 11 bases at V and 5 bases at J, with 14 bases between the two ends. The CDR3 runs 12 residues. In DNA, the CDR3 is TGTGCCGTTGGACCCGGGAGAGATACGCAGTATTTT. This codes for CAVGPGRDTQYF.